This T cell receptor beta chain was observed in a study of identical twins. V lost 4 bases and J lost 5; bases outside the gene matches: 7. The CDR3 has 15 residues. Everyone who donated was a healthy Caucasian. MiXCR was run by TCRdb on the 5' RACE reads, yielding one entry per CDR3 protein. The table has approximately 230,000 distinct CDR3 sequences, 6.5% seen once. This clonotype was counted a few times. This sample also appeared in a second study, on T cells expressing NK-cell markers. That study reports: Sorted T-cell subsets CD3+CD56+NKG2C+, CD3+CD56+NKG2C- and CD3+CD56-NKG2C+ were TCR beta-sequenced. Several experiments added an anti-gamma-delta TCR antibody to sort only alpha-beta TCR T cells. These clonotypes, the leaders elsewhere, also led the CD3+CD56-NKG2C+ fraction in a handful of donors.

Sequences were obtained from CD8+ T cells sorted from blood. The sequence was obtained from a woman under 30 in good health. This sequence joins TRBV12-3 or TRBV12-4 and TRBJ2-3, with TRBD2 matching over 9 bases. The CDR3 loop reads CASSSGREGIDTQYF. The CDR3 nucleotides read TGTGCCAGCAGTTCCGGGCGGGAGGGGATAGATACGCAGTATTTT.